This TCR beta chain was recovered during a study of blood T cell repertoires in COVID-19. In the study overall: The cDNA or gDNA used as material had been derived from T cells, B-cell-depleted T cells, or PBMCs.

This CDR3 is 15 amino acids long. V was trimmed by 4 bases and J by 0 bases, leaving 11 bases between them. The germline gives CDR1 SGHRS, CDR2 YFSETQ. This clone was counted a single time. Libraries were prepared by immunoSEQ multiplex PCR; TCRdb keeps only in-frame clonotypes and omits some of them. This repertoire shows about 300,000 clones, roughly 83% found once; its top ten account for around 1.6%. Sequencing was done on a sample of peripheral blood. J is TRBJ2-1 and V is TRBV5-1; D might be TRBD2 (6 bases). The TCR was taken from a human donor with COVID-19, enrolled during active disease. The donor label of this sample is uncertain. CDR3 sequence reads: CASSRSGSSYNEQFF. The DNA for the CDR3 is TGCGCCAGCAGCCGTAGCGGAAGCTCCTACAATGAGCAGTTCTTC.